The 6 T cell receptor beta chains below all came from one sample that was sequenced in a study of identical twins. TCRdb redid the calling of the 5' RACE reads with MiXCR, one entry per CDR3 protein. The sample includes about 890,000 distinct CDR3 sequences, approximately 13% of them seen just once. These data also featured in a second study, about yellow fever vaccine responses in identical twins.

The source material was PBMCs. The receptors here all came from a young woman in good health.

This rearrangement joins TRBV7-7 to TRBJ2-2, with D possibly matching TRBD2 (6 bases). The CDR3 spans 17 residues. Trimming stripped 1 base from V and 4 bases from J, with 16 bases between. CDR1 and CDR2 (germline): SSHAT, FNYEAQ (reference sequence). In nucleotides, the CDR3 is TGTGCCAGCAGCTTAGAACTGGCGGGGACCACCACCGGGGAGCTGTTTTTT. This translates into CASSLELAGTTTGELFF. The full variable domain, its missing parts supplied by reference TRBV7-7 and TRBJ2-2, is GAGVSQSPRYKVTKRGQDVTLRCDPISSHATLYWYQQALGQGPEFLTYFNYEAQPDKSGLPSDRFSAERPEGSISTLTIQRTEQRDSAMYRCASSLELAGTTTGELFFGEGSRLTVL.

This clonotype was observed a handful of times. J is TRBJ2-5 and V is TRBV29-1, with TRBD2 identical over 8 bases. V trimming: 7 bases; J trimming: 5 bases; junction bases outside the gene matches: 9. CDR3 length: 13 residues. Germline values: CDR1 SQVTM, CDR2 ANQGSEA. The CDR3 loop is CSGGNGRGETQYF. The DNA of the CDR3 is TGCAGCGGTGGCAACGGGAGGGGTGAGACCCAGTACTTC.

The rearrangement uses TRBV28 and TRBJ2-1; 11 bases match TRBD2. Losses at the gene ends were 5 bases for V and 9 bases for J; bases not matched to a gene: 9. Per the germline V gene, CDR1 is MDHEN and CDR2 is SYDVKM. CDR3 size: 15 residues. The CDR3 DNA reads TGTGCCAGCAGTACTAGCGGGAGCGTGTTCGGTGAGCAGTTCTTC. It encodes CASSTSGSVFGEQFF.

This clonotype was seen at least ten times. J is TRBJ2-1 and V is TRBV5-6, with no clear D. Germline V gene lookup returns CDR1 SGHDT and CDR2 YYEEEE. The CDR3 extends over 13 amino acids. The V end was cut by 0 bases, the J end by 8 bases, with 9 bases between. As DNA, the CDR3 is TGTGCCAGCAGCTTGGGGGCCCCACATGAGCAGTTCTTC. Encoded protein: CASSLGAPHEQFF.

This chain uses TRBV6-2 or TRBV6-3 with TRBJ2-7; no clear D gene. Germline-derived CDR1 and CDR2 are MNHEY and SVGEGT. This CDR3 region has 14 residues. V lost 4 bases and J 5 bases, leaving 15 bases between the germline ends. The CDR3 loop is CASSSPIGPNEQYF. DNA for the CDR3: TGTGCCAGCAGTTCCCCCATCGGACCTAACGAGCAGTACTTC.

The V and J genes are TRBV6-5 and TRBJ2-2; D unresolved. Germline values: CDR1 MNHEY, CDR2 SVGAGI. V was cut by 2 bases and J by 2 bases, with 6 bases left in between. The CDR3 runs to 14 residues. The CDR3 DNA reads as TGTGCCAGCAGTTACGACCCAAACACCGGGGAGCTGTTTTTT. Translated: CASSYDPNTGELFF.